This T cell receptor beta chain is from a study of PD-1 blockade in classical Hodgkin lymphoma. The study's findings and limits: CD4+ TCR diversity, unlike CD8+, climbed significantly by C4D1. Why repertoires differed is undefined; disease activity or prior therapy possibly contributed.

Trimming at V came to 6 bases and at J to 0 bases, leaving 6 bases not matched to a gene. Germline CDR1 reads MDHEN; CDR2 reads SYDVKM. The length of the CDR3 is 18 residues. Here immunoSEQ multiplex PCR was the method, and the copy in TCRdb shows in-frame clones only, minus some. The table records more than 40,000 clones, approximately 70% of them present only once. Patients all relapsed after autologous stem cell transplantation, and there was variation in brentuximab vedotin exposure. With respect to this clone: Its antigen is still unknown.

The gene calls are TRBV28 and TRBJ2-3; 16 positions match TRBD2. This TCR came from a human donor with classical Hodgkin lymphoma. The sequences come from peripheral blood mononuclear cells (PBMCs), collected before the second cycle of nivolumab. The CDR3 DNA sequence: TGTGCCAGCAGCCGGGGACTAGCGGGAGGGGTTAGCACAGATACGCAGTATTTT. It yields the protein CASSRGLAGGVSTDTQYF.